Each of the 15 T cell receptor beta chains below was sequenced from the same sample in a study of glioma-infiltrating T cells after dendritic cell vaccination. Documented time point: after dendritic cell vaccination, including at tumor progression/relapse. Profiling relied on immunoSEQ multiplex PCR, and the TCRdb table lists in-frame clones only, not all of them. The table includes about 50,000 clones, around 91% detected once. Sample: blood, taken after dendritic cell vaccination. These receptors were collected from a human donor with glioblastoma.

This clone was observed a handful of times. The V call is TRBV7-2, the J call TRBJ2-7; 7 nucleotides agree with TRBD1. The junction had 9 bases not matched to a gene; V was cut back by 5 bases and J by 5 bases. The CDR3 contains 14 residues. Germline V CDR1 and CDR2: SGHTA, FQGNSA. CDR3 sequence reads: CASSLRGGANEQYF. CDR3 sequence (DNA): TGTGCCAGCAGCCTCCGAGGGGGCGCCAACGAGCAGTACTTC. The entire variable domain, with the rest obtained from reference TRBV7-2 and TRBJ2-7, is as follows: GAGVSQSPSNKVTEKGKDVELRCDPISGHTALYWYRQSLGQGLEFLIYFQGNSAPDKSGLPSDRFSAERTGGSVSTLTIQRTQQEDSAVYLCASSLRGGANEQYFGPGTRLTVT.

The chain has TRBV19 and TRBJ2-3; weak D call: TRBD2 (5 bases). V lost 5 bases to trimming and J lost 4 bases, with 10 bases between them. CDR1 and CDR2 (germline): LNHDA, SQIVND (reference sequence). CDR3 length equals 13 residues. CDR3 bases: TGTGCCAGTAGTCCCCTGAGGGCAGATACGCAGTATTTT. This codes for CASSPLRADTQYF.

The chain employs TRBV6-6 and TRBJ1-2; D remains unclear. Germline V gene sequence: CDR1 MNHNY, CDR2 SVGAGI (reference sequence). The CDR3 is made up of 12 amino acids. V was cut by 0 bases and J by 8 bases, with 7 bases left in between. The CDR3 bases are TGTGCCAGCAGTTACTCGATAAGCGGCTACACCTTC. Its translation: CASSYSISGYTF.

This rearrangement joins TRBV28 to TRBJ1-6, with 9 bases fitting TRBD1. Germline V gives CDR1 MDHEN, CDR2 SYDVKM. V shed 5 bases and J 9 bases; nucleotides not matched to a gene: 8. CDR3 size: 15 residues. CDR3 in DNA: TGTGCCAGCAGTGCTCCGGGACAGGGAGGTTCACCCCTCCACTTT. Protein sequence: CASSAPGQGGSPLHF.

The genes are TRBV6-5 and TRBJ2-5, with 9 bases identical to TRBD1. The length of the CDR3 is 15 residues. The V gene's germline CDR1 is MNHEY and CDR2 SVGAGI. J was trimmed by 3 bases and V by 6 bases; bases with no gene match: 8. The CDR3: CASSRTGAVKETQYF. For the CDR3, the DNA is TGTGCCAGCAGCAGGACAGGGGCCGTTAAAGAGACCCAGTACTTC.

This clone occurred once. The V and J genes are TRBV7-8 and TRBJ2-7, with TRBD1 matching 9 bases. Trimming cost V 1 base and J 0 bases; bases outside gene matches: 7. The CDR3 extends over 17 amino acids. Germline CDR1 and CDR2: SGHVS and FQNEAQ. CDR3 in DNA: TGTGCCAGCAGCTTAGGAGGCTGGACAGGGGACTCCTACGAGCAGTACTTC. Encoded protein: CASSLGGWTGDSYEQYF.

This clone was observed a handful of times. At one of its ends the junction is not consistent with the germline gene, which may arise from a read error. The rearrangement links TRBV7-7 to TRBJ2-5, with 11 bases fitting TRBD2. The CDR3 is 14 residues long. The germline V gene has CDR1 SSHAT and CDR2 FNYEAQ (reference sequence). Here the CDR3 DNA reads TGTGCTAGCAGCCGACTAGCGGGACAAGAGACCCAGTACTTC. It specifies CASSRLAGQETQYF.

This sequence joins TRBV20-1 and TRBJ2-5, with D tentatively TRBD1 (5 bases). V lost 3 bases and J lost 7, with 9 bases in between. CDR1 DFQATT and CDR2 SNEGSKA come from the germline V gene (reference sequence). This CDR3 contains 11 residues. The CDR3 protein is CSASRQGTQYF. The DNA for the CDR3 is TGCAGTGCTAGCCGTCAGGGGACCCAGTACTTC.

The table lists this clone with a count of one. This chain joins TRBV9 and TRBJ2-1, with 14 bases lining up with TRBD2. This CDR3 is 14 amino acids long. The germline gives CDR1 SGDLS, CDR2 YYNGEE. J was trimmed by 10 bases and V by 5 bases; bases with no gene match: 5. CDR3 amino acids: CASRGTSGRGEQFF. The CDR3 coding sequence is TGTGCCAGCAGAGGGACTAGCGGGAGAGGAGAGCAGTTCTTC.

In DNA, the CDR3 is TGTGCCAGCAGCTTCGCAGGGGAGACCCAGTACTTC. Protein product: CASSFAGETQYF. The chain links TRBV7-2 to TRBJ2-5; TRBD1 might be the D (5 bases). In germline, CDR1 is SGHTA, CDR2 FQGNSA. The CDR3 extends over 12 amino acids. V was clipped by 3 bases and J by 5 bases, with 7 bases between them.

The chain has TRBV4-1 and TRBJ2-7; 8 nucleotides agree with TRBD2. J gave up 3 bases and V 2 bases, and 12 bases lay outside the gene matches. From germline, CDR1 is MGHRA and CDR2 YSYEKL. The CDR3 covers 17 residues. Here the CDR3 DNA reads TGCGCCAGCAGCCAAATGGGGAGGGTAGCGGGAAACTACGAGCAGTACTTC. Translation gives CASSQMGRVAGNYEQYF.

The chain joins TRBV28 to TRBJ2-1; 12 bases line up with TRBD2. Per the germline V gene, CDR1 is MDHEN and CDR2 is SYDVKM. The CDR3 is 14 residues long. The V and J ends lost 8 bases and 4 bases, in that order; junction bases with no gene match: 3. The DNA for the CDR3 is TGTGCCAGCTACACTAGCGGGAGGTACAATGAGCAGTTCTTC. As protein: CASYTSGRYNEQFF.

The chain carries TRBV4-2 and TRBJ1-5; D may be TRBD1 (5 bases). The CDR3 is 15 amino acids. V was shortened by 0 bases and J by 6 bases, with 12 bases between the two germline ends. Germline loops: CDR1 LGHNA, CDR2 YNFKEQ. CDR3 in DNA: TGTGCCAGCAGCCAAGACCAGGGCGGCAGTCAGCCCCAGCATTTT. Its translation is CASSQDQGGSQPQHF.

In this sample, this clone turned up once. The chain links TRBV10-3 to TRBJ2-7, with 7 positions matching TRBD2. CDR3 length: 16 residues. Germline-derived CDR1 and CDR2 are ENHRY and SYGVKD. V was clipped by 4 bases and J by 0 bases; unmatched bases: 9. DNA for the CDR3: TGTGCCATCAGTGTATCTTATGAGCGGGGCTCCTACGAGCAGTACTTC. It translates to CAISVSYERGSYEQYF.

This clone appeared once. CDR3 amino acids: CASSYNSKAAFF. The CDR3 DNA sequence: TGTGCCAGCAGTTATAATTCGAAAGCGGCTTTCTTT. This sequence joins TRBV6-5 and TRBJ1-1; no definite D call. The V and J ends lost 3 bases and 11 bases respectively, with 13 bases between them. This CDR3 spans 12 amino acids. The germline gives CDR1 MNHEY, CDR2 SVGAGI.